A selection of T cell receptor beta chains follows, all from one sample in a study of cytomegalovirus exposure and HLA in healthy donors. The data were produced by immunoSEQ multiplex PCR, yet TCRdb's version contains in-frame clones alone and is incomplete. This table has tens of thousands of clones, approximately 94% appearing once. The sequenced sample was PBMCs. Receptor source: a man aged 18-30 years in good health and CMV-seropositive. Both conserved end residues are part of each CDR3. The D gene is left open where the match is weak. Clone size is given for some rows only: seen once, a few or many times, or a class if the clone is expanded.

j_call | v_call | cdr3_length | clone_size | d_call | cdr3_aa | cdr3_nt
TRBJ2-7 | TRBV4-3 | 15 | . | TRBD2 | CASSPGLAGADEQYF | TGCGCCAGCAGCCCCGGACTAGCGGGGGCTGATGAGCAGTACTTC
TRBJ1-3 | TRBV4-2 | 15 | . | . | CASSQGQFSGNTIYF | TGTGCCAGCAGCCAAGGGCAATTCTCTGGAAACACCATATATTTT
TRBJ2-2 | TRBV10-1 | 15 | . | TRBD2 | CASSEAGGNTGELFF | TGCGCCAGCAGTGAGGCGGGAGGTAACACCGGGGAGCTGTTTTTT
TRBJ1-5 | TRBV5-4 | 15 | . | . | CASSLGGDSNQPQHF | TGTGCCAGCAGCTTGGGGGGGGATAGCAATCAGCCCCAGCATTTT
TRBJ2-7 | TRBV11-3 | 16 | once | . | CASSPLWGTFSYEQYF | TGTGCCAGCAGCCCCCTCTGGGGGACATTCTCCTACGAGCAGTACTTC
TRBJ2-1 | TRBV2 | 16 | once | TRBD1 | CASSVERDSPYNEQFF | TGTGCCAGCAGTGTAGAAAGGGACAGTCCCTACAATGAGCAGTTCTTC
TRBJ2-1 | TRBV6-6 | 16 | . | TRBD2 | CASSYRGTSGTNEQFF | TGTGCCAGCAGTTACCGCGGGACTAGCGGGACAAATGAGCAGTTCTTC
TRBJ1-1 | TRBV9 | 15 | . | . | CASSREGGTFTEAFF | TGTGCCAGCAGCCGCGAGGGAGGGACGTTCACTGAAGCTTTCTTT
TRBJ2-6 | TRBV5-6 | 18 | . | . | CASSFYFGQPSGANVLTF | TGTGCCAGCAGCTTTTATTTCGGACAGCCGTCTGGGGCCAACGTCCTGACTTTC
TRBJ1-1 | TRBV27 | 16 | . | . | CASSLDGGGHSSEAFF | TGTGCCAGCAGTTTAGACGGTGGGGGCCATTCTTCTGAAGCTTTCTTT
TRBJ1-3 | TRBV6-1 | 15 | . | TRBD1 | CASIYPGQAGNTIYF | TGTGCCAGCATTTATCCGGGACAGGCTGGAAACACCATATATTTT
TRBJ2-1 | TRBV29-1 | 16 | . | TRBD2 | CSFQGLAGGSYNEQFF | TGCAGCTTCCAAGGACTAGCGGGGGGGTCTTACAATGAGCAGTTCTTC
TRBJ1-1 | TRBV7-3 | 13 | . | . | CASSFNRDTEAFF | TGTGCCAGCAGCTTTAACAGGGACACTGAAGCTTTCTTT
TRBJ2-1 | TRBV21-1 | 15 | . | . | CASSRDRGSYNEQFF | TGTGCCAGCAGCAGGGACAGGGGCTCCTACAATGAGCAGTTCTTC
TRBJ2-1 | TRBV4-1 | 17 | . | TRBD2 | CASSQEPEAGAYNEQFF | TGCGCCAGCAGCCAAGAGCCTGAAGCGGGGGCTTACAATGAGCAGTTCTTC
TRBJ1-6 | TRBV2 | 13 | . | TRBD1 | CASRSTGNSPLHF | TGTGCCAGCAGGTCGACAGGGAATTCACCCCTCCACTTT
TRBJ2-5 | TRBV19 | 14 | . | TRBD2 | CASSTGLAEETQYF | TGTGCCAGTAGTACGGGACTAGCGGAAGAGACCCAGTACTTC
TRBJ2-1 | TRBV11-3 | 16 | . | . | CASSLVLAFSYNEQFF | TGTGCCAGCAGCTTAGTCTTAGCCTTCTCCTACAATGAGCAGTTCTTC
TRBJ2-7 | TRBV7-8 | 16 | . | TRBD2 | CASSQRTSGSSYEQYF | TGTGCCAGCAGCCAAAGGACTAGCGGGAGTTCTTACGAGCAGTACTTC
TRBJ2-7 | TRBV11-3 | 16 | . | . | CASSLDLTRGSYEQYF | TGTGCCAGCAGCTTAGATCTGACCCGCGGTTCCTACGAGCAGTACTTC
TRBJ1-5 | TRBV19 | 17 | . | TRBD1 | CASSIDPGRGRGQPQHF | TGTGCCAGTAGTATAGACCCCGGCAGGGGGCGAGGACAGCCCCAGCATTTT
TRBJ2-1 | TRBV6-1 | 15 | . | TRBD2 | CASSEASGGANEQFF | TGTGCCAGCAGTGAAGCTAGCGGGGGGGCCAATGAGCAGTTCTTC
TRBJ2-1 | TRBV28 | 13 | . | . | CASSLDTYNEQFF | TGTGCCAGCAGTTTGGACACGTACAATGAGCAGTTCTTC
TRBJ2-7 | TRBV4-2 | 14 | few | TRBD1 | CASSATGGSYEQYF | TGTGCCAGCAGCGCGACAGGGGGGAGCTACGAGCAGTACTTC
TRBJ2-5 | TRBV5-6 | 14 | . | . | CASSLVGSQETQYF | TGTGCCAGCAGCTTGGTGGGCAGCCAAGAGACCCAGTACTTC
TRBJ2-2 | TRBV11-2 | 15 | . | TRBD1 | CASSLVTGGTGELFF | TGTGCCAGCAGCTTAGTGACAGGGGGCACCGGGGAGCTGTTTTTT
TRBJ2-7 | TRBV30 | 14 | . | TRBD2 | CSFQTSSHSYEQYF | TGTAGTTTCCAGACTAGCTCCCACTCCTACGAGCAGTACTTC
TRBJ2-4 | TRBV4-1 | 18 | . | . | CASSPSPHVVSAKNIQYF | TGCGCCAGCAGTCCTTCCCCTCATGTCGTCAGCGCTAAAAACATTCAGTACTTC
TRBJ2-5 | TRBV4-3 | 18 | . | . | CASSQDRMIRQDQETQYF | TGCGCCAGCAGCCAAGATCGGATGATAAGACAGGACCAAGAGACCCAGTACTTC
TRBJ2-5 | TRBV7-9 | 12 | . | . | CASSSPARDQYF | TGTGCCAGCAGCTCGCCTGCACGCGACCAGTACTTC
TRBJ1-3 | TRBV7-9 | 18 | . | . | CASSIRGSLEYSGNTIYF | TGTGCCAGCAGCATACGGGGTTCATTGGAGTACTCTGGAAACACCATATATTTT
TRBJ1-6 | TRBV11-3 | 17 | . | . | CASSLAGEGFYNSPLHF | TGTGCCAGCAGCTTAGCGGGGGAGGGCTTCTATAATTCACCCCTCCACTTT